This paragraph covers one T cell receptor beta chain sequence. The sample belongs to a study of CD8 T cells in Susac syndrome. Germline V gives CDR1 KGHDR, CDR2 SFDVKD. This CDR3 is 15 amino acids long. V was clipped by 3 bases and J by 4 bases; unmatched bases: 5. Reverse transcription used about 0.5 to 1 ug RNA and random hexamers. Multiplex PCR with immunoSEQ amplified the TCR beta CDR3 across 54 Vbeta and 13 Jbeta. TCRdb reprocessed the immunoSEQ multiplex PCR reads via MiXCR and lists one record per CDR3 protein. This repertoire shows roughly 180,000 distinct CDR3 sequences, 85% to 95% found once; its top ten account for about 0.088%.

J is TRBJ1-2 and V is TRBV24-1; 9 nucleotides match TRBD1. Sample: CD4+ T cells from PBMCs. The TCR sequence derives from a human donor with multiple sclerosis. CDR3 amino acids: CATSDNRGRVYGYTF. The CDR3 nucleotides read TGTGCCACCAGTGATAACAGGGGGCGCGTCTATGGCTACACCTTC.